Listed here are 25 T cell receptor beta chains from one sample, sequenced in a study of molecular identifiers for immune sequencing clone quantification. TCRdb processed the PCR reads anew with MiXCR; each CDR3 protein has one entry. The sample contains about 510,000 distinct CDR3 sequences, roughly 25% of which appear only once. The specimen was naive CD8+ T cells from blood, with Jurkat cell RNA spiked in. Subset specified: FACS-sorted CD8+CD4-CCR7+CD45RA+ naive T cells. The receptor set was obtained from a human donor in good health. Some libraries in this study had Jurkat cell RNA spiked in.

The chain uses TRBV7-9 and TRBJ2-3, with 11 bases lining up with TRBD2. With 5 bases clipped from V and 5 bases from J, the junction kept 12 bases outside the gene matches. Per germline, CDR1 SEHNR and CDR2 FQNEAQ (reference sequence). The CDR3 covers 17 residues. The CDR3 is CASSEVAGGIIRDTQYF. The CDR3 nucleotides read TGTGCCAGCAGCGAAGTAGCGGGGGGGATTATCCGAGATACGCAGTATTTT.

The sample holds many counts of this clonotype. The chain has TRBV12-3 or TRBV12-4 and TRBJ1-5; no clear D gene. The length of the CDR3 is 16 residues. V was pared by 3 bases and J by 0 bases, with 12 bases between. The CDR3 sequence: CASSFVAAYSNQPQHF. The CDR3 DNA reads as TGTGCCAGCAGTTTTGTGGCCGCTTATAGCAATCAGCCCCAGCATTTT.

This chain connects TRBV12-3 or TRBV12-4 to TRBJ1-5, with D unclear. There are 13 residues in the CDR3. V lost 3 bases to trimming and J lost 5 bases, with 8 bases between them. The CDR3 sequence: CASSLSGDQPQHF. The CDR3 DNA reads TGTGCCAGCAGTTTGTCCGGGGATCAGCCCCAGCATTTT.

As for this clonotype: Compared with germline, one end of the junction differs, possibly owing to a read error. This chain connects TRBV29-1 to TRBJ2-5; 9 bases match TRBD1. This CDR3 contains 11 residues. The germline CDR1 and CDR2 sequences are SQVTM and ANQGSEA. CDR3 region: CSLLTGQGVTF. The DNA of the CDR3 is TGCAGCCTCTTGACGGGACAGGGTGTTACATTC.

This clonotype was counted between two and nine times. The rearrangement joins TRBV27 to TRBJ2-1, with D tentatively TRBD1 or TRBD2 (5 bases each). The length of the CDR3 is 14 residues. V was pared by 10 bases and J by 8 bases, with 21 bases between. The germline V gene has CDR1 MNHEY and CDR2 SMNVEV (reference sequence). CDR3 sequence reads: CATKLRSLGDEQFF. The CDR3 nucleotides are TGTGCCACCAAATTAAGGAGCTTGGGGGATGAGCAGTTCTTC.

The rearrangement uses TRBV5-1 and TRBJ2-1, with no clear D. Germline assignment: CDR1 SGHRS and CDR2 YFSETQ. The CDR3 runs to 14 residues. V was clipped by 4 bases and J by 6 bases, with 14 bases between them. CDR3 in amino acids: CASSPGRTSNEQFF. The CDR3 coding sequence is TGCGCCAGCAGCCCCGGTCGTACAAGCAATGAGCAGTTCTTC. Drawing the rest from reference TRBV5-1 and TRBJ2-1, the complete variable domain is KAGVTQTPRYLIKTRGQQVTLSCSPISGHRSVSWYQQTPGQGLQFLFEYFSETQRNKGNFPGRFSGRQFSNSRSEMNVSTLELGDSALYLCASSPGRTSNEQFFGPGTRLTVL.

This clonotype is a singleton in its sample. A read error may be the cause here, since a much bigger clone is one base away. V is TRBV5-6 and J is TRBJ1-2; no clear D. The CDR3 runs to 13 residues. Germline V CDR1 and CDR2: SGHDT, YYEEEE. Deletions cut 7 bases from V and 0 bases from J, with 10 bases between. The CDR3 DNA reads TGTGCCAGCGGTCTCGACTCTAACTATGGCTACACCTTC. It codes for CASGLDSNYGYTF.

On this clonotype itself: A much larger clone lies a single base off, so this may be a read error. The gene calls are TRBV6-2 or TRBV6-3 and TRBJ2-3, with 7 bases matching TRBD2. This CDR3 region has 16 residues. Germline values: CDR1 MNHEY, CDR2 SVGEGT. V was pared by 9 bases and J by 2 bases, with 14 bases of the junction left unmatched. The CDR3 region has the DNA TGTGCCAGTGCCGTCACGACCGGGAGGCCCACAGATACGCAGTATTTT. Protein product: CASAVTTGRPTDTQYF.

A remark on this clonotype: One junction end disagrees with the germline gene, perhaps due to a read error. The DNA of the CDR3 is TGTGCCTCCAGCAGAGAGATTTCGGCTAGCGGAGACCAAGAGACCCAGTACTTC. Its translation is CASSREISASGDQETQYF. The V and J genes are TRBV15 and TRBJ2-5, with 7 bases identical to TRBD2. CDR1 LNHNV and CDR2 YYDKDF come from the germline V gene (reference sequence). There are 18 residues in the CDR3.

Details on this clonotype: This may be a read error, as it is one base from a much larger clone. This chain connects TRBV6-2 or TRBV6-3 to TRBJ2-7, with a tentative D call TRBD2 (7 bases). CDR1 and CDR2 (germline): MNHEY, SVGEGT. The CDR3 has 11 residues. CDR3 in DNA: TGTGCCAGCACGGGGGGCTACGAGCGGTACTTC. The encoded protein is CASTGGYERYF.

The CDR3 coding sequence is TGTGCCAGTAGTATAAAGGGCGGCCTACTGGAGACCCAGTACTTC. It encodes CASSIKGGLLETQYF. The V call is TRBV19, the J call TRBJ2-5; D is undetermined. The germline V gene encodes CDR1 LNHDA and CDR2 SQIVND (reference sequence). V gave up 2 bases and J gave up 5 bases, with 15 bases separating them. The CDR3 has 15 residues.

This clonotype was seen more than once but under ten times. The chain uses TRBV19 and TRBJ2-3; 8 positions agree with TRBD1. The length of the CDR3 is 15 residues. The V segment lost 7 bases and the J segment 4 bases; nucleotides outside the gene matches: 10. Per the germline V gene, CDR1 is LNHDA and CDR2 is SQIVND (reference sequence). The CDR3 sequence: CASTSDRDGADTQYF. CDR3 DNA: TGTGCCAGTACCTCGGACAGGGATGGAGCAGATACGCAGTATTTT. Complete variable domain (other parts from reference TRBV19 and TRBJ2-3): DGGITQSPKYLFRKEGQNVTLSCEQNLNHDAMYWYRQDPGQGLRLIYYSQIVNDFQKGDIAEGYSVSREKKESFPLTVTSAQKNPTAFYLCASTSDRDGADTQYFGPGTRLTVL.

The table lists this clonotype with a few counts. This chain joins TRBV20-1 and TRBJ1-2; no reliable D call. Germline-derived CDR1 and CDR2 are DFQATT and SNEGSKA (reference sequence). Trimming removed 0 bases at V and 2 bases at J, with 7 bases between. The CDR3 contains 13 residues. DNA of the CDR3: TGCAGTGCTAGAGATTTGGGGAACTATGGCTACACCTTC. Translating it yields CSARDLGNYGYTF.

This clonotype was found a few times. This sequence joins TRBV5-4 and TRBJ1-1, with a weak D call TRBD1 (5 bases). CDR1 and CDR2 (germline): SGHNT, YYREEE (reference sequence). V lost 6 bases to trimming and J lost 7 bases, with 31 bases between them. CDR3 length: 18 residues. The DNA of the CDR3 is TGTGCCAGCACCCTGGGGCCAGGCCACTATCTCAGCCCGGATGAAGCTTTCTTT. This translates into CASTLGPGHYLSPDEAFF.

This clonotype was counted only a few times. The chain is built from TRBV12-3 or TRBV12-4 and TRBJ2-7; 9 nucleotides line up with TRBD2. This CDR3 contains 16 residues. The V and J ends lost 3 bases and 4 bases, in that order; junction bases with no gene match: 10. CDR3 protein: CASSLTLSGSKYEQYF. The CDR3 DNA reads as TGTGCCAGCAGTTTGACCCTTAGCGGGAGCAAGTACGAGCAGTACTTC.

A remark on this clonotype: The germline gene is not matched at one end of the junction; a read error may be the cause. The chain uses TRBV5-4 and TRBJ2-7; TRBD1 is a possible D gene (6 bases). The CDR3 runs to 18 residues. Per the germline V gene, CDR1 is SGHNT and CDR2 is YYREEE (reference sequence). The CDR3 loop reads CAGSLDAGFGQHSYEQYF. CDR3 nucleotides: TGTGCCGGCAGCTTGGATGCCGGTTTTGGACAGCACTCCTACGAGCAGTACTTC.

On this clonotype itself: One base away lies a much larger clone, so this may be a sequencing read error. The CDR3 nucleotides read TGTGCCAGCAGTAACCGACAGGCCGGCACAGATGCGCAGTATTTT. This gives the protein CASSNRQAGTDAQYF. The chain employs TRBV6-5 and TRBJ2-3; D might be TRBD1 (6 bases). CDR3 length equals 15 residues. Germline lookup yields CDR1 MNHEY and CDR2 SVGAGI.

As concerns this clonotype: A much larger clone is a single base away; this may be a read error. The chain combines TRBV4-3 with TRBJ2-5; possibly TRBD1 or TRBD2 for D (5 bases each). Germline V gene data show CDR1 as LGHNA and CDR2 as YSLEER. This CDR3 region has 15 residues. The V end was cut by 2 bases, the J end by 0 bases, with 10 bases between. The CDR3 bases are TGCGCCAGCAGCCAATTTGGGACGTACCAAGAGACCCAGTACTTC. Amino acids: CASSQFGTYQETQYF.

The chain has TRBV12-3 or TRBV12-4 and TRBJ2-5; D is unclear. The CDR3 sequence is 12 residues long. V was trimmed by 4 bases and J by 4 bases, leaving 7 bases between them. CDR3 residues: CASSYDLETQYF. CDR3 bases: TGTGCCAGCAGTTACGATCTAGAGACCCAGTACTTC.

This clonotype appeared once. This chain connects TRBV5-3 to TRBJ2-7; possibly TRBD2 for D (5 bases). TRBV5-3 is placed among ORFs of uncertain function. The CDR3 covers 15 residues. Trimming cost V 8 bases and J 2 bases, with 20 bases left between them. The CDR3 reads CASCYGNSDPYEQYF. In DNA, the CDR3 is TGTGCCAGCTGCTACGGGAATAGCGATCCCTACGAGCAGTACTTC.

Turning to this clonotype: With a much larger clone just one base away, this may be a read error. The rearrangement joins TRBV24-1 to TRBJ2-1, with 7 positions matching TRBD1. The germline gives CDR1 KGHDR, CDR2 SFDVKD. The length of the CDR3 is 13 residues. CDR3 amino acids: CVTGTEINNEQFF. The CDR3 DNA follows: TGTGTCACCGGGACAGAAATTAACAATGAGCAGTTCTTC.

The chain uses TRBV21-1 and TRBJ2-1; the table's D call TRBD1 went unverified against the DNA. TRBV21-1 is annotated as a pseudogene. The CDR3 extends over 14 amino acids. The CDR3 here is CASSTGGANNEQFF. The CDR3 DNA reads as TGTGCCAGCAGCACGGGCGGAGCGAACAATGAGCAGTTCTTC.

The rearrangement joins TRBV30 to TRBJ2-5; D is unclear. CDR1 and CDR2 (germline): GTSNPN, SVGIG (reference sequence). With 3 bases removed from V and 0 bases from J, the gap between germline ends came to 11 bases. The CDR3 consists of 14 residues. The CDR3 here is CAWSLELYQETQYF. As DNA, the CDR3 is TGTGCCTGGAGCCTAGAGCTGTACCAAGAGACCCAGTACTTC. Based on the CDR3 plus reference TRBV30 and TRBJ2-5, the full variable domain is SQTIHQWPATLVQPVGSPLSLECTVEGTSNPNLYWYRQAAGRGLQLLFYSVGIGQISSEVPQNLSASRPQDRQFILSSKKLLLSDSGFYLCAWSLELYQETQYFGPGTRLLVL.

As for this clonotype: The junction differs from germline at one of its ends, possibly a read error. The chain joins TRBV27 to TRBJ2-7, with TRBD1 matching 10 bases. Germline loops: CDR1 MNHEY, CDR2 SMNVEV (reference sequence). The CDR3 totals 18 residues. The CDR3 coding sequence is TGTGCCAGCAGGCATGGGACAGGGGTTATAAGGAGCTCCTGCGAGCAGTACTTC. This gives the protein CASRHGTGVIRSSCEQYF.

This clonotype was seen many times. V usage is TRBV5-4 and J usage is TRBJ1-1, with D perhaps TRBD1 (6 bases). Trimming shortened V by 3 bases and J by 1 base, and 10 bases separated the two germline ends. Germline V gene sequence: CDR1 SGHNT, CDR2 YYREEE (reference sequence). CDR3 length: 14 residues. The CDR3 loop is CASSWDTANTEAFF. The CDR3 DNA sequence: TGTGCCAGCAGCTGGGACACGGCGAACACTGAAGCTTTCTTT.